This section outlines one TCR beta chain sequence together with its context. The clone's antigen remains unknown. Base-call qualities are not available, and no considerably larger clone is one nucleotide away. TCR CDR3 regions were amplified from genomic DNA by multiplex PCR using the deep immunoSEQ assay. Extracted genomic DNA from each cell subset was spread evenly across all wells of several immunoSEQ 96-well plates, with each plate serving as a replicate. For sorted subsets, each replicate PCR was loaded with approximately 200 ng genomic DNA, equivalent to about 33,000 T cell genomes. Purified libraries were measured with a Qubit 3.0 fluorometer, size-checked on a Bioanalyzer 2100, and measured again with the KAPA Library Quantification kit. Each immunoSEQ 96-well plate was sequenced on its own single-read 150-cycle Illumina NextSeq 550 flow cell. For the original study's pipeline: The immunoSEQ output contained only junctional sequences without quality scores, so filtering could not match that applied to full-length reads. Sequences were annotated with PyIR, a Python wrapper for IgBLAST v1.9, and V/J genes and CDR3 were assigned using IMGT germline references. Reads were filtered out if the reads had weak V/J assignments (E-value above 1e-6), no CDR3, stop codons, out-of-frame junctions, or ambiguous translated residues. V3J clonotypes were defined by identical inferred V gene, J gene, and CDR3 amino acid sequence. To compute the percentage overlap between repertoires, the number of shared unique clonotypes was divided by the size of the smaller repertoire. Richness of each repertoire was evaluated using RTK rarefaction, the Chao1 estimator, and Recon v2.1 estimates of unobserved clonotypes. For all TCRbeta clonotypes obtained by the gDNA method from a few donors, generation probabilities were computed with OLGA. TCRdb holds this immuneACCESS table with in-frame rearrangements only. Some clones are missing; in checked studies, unresolved V genes explain under half, and the rest has no known cause. The V and J calls and clone size are taken from that table; D and trimming were inferred from the DNA. The sample contains about 2.4 million clones, 93% of them found a single time. The ten largest clones take up 0.36% of the sample.

V is cut by 1 base and J by 0 bases, and the space between the germline ends is 9 bases. Based on the germline V gene, the CDR1 and CDR2 sequences are MDHEN and SYDVKM. Inclusive of the bounding cysteine and phenylalanine, the CDR3 is 16 residues long. The kept DNA is CDR3 alone, 48 bases in frame from the first base. The data stem from a study of shared clonotypes between healthy human individuals (dated by TCRdb to the early 2020s). For the wider study: Three men and two women, aged 18 to 49 years, made up the cohort. For each donor, CD4 naive and CD4 memory were each run on three plates, CD8 naive on two plates, and CD8 memory on one plate. Blood TCR repertoires of 5 or 6 healthy adults were deeply sequenced to estimate repertoire size and the extent of clonotype sharing between individuals. To increase sequencing depth and limit assay-specific biases, TCR repertoire library preparation and sequencing were carried out by different laboratories using diverse techniques. Each donor's leukapheresis produced roughly between roughly 0.85 and 9.5 billion PBMCs.

The donors were healthy, HIV-negative adults with no recently reported acute infections or vaccinations. All donors were Caucasian adults living in Nashville, Tennessee, USA. CD4+ T cells were enriched through magnetic negative selection, after which naive cells were positively selected on CD45RA and the remaining negative fraction served as the memory subset. Blood was collected by leukapheresis, and PBMCs were isolated by Ficoll-Histopaque density gradient centrifugation and then cryopreserved in liquid nitrogen vapor phase. Purity and quantity of every magnetically sorted T cell population were checked by analytical flow cytometry. Each sorted fraction had its genomic DNA isolated and then quantified by UV absorbance on a Nanodrop 2000c. Study-wide findings and limitations: Naive subsets generally had larger estimated clonotype richness than memory subsets. Clonotypes shared by all four sorted-subset donors showed higher generation probabilities than non-shared clonotypes. Because the study included a small number of donors, the genetic and exposure-history diversity represented was limited. Incomplete sequencing was indicated by rarefaction of sorted-subset datasets, despite the large sequencing depth. Sampling was restricted to blood, and TCR repertoires in tissues likely differ from the TCR repertoires found in blood. Roughly 5.2% of naive CD4, roughly 3.6% of naive CD8, 2% to 2.5% of memory CD4, and about 0.4% of memory CD8 clonotypes were shared across several donors. Pairwise subsampling led to the expectation that sequencing depth would affect the degree of clonotype sharing among donors.

The sequencing sample was made of naive CD4+ T cells from PBMCs. What the cell subset or site label conveys for this sample: CD45RA+ positively selected. The TCR originated in a man between 18 and 29 years old in good health. Some clones in this sample may be carry-over from other donors' samples. Here the chain combines TRBV28 and TRBJ2-2, and the D gene may be TRBD2, 5 bases matching. The DNA is TGTGCCAGCAGTTTATATCCAGCGGCGAACACCGGGGAGCTGTTTTTT. The resulting protein is CASSLYPAANTGELFF.